One and the same sample provided the 11 T cell receptor beta chains below, sequenced in a study of T cell responses to AZD1222 COVID-19 vaccine. Measured with immunoSEQ multiplex PCR; TCRdb has only the in-frame clones, and not every one. The table shows 100,000 or so clones, with about 88% occurring only once. This material consisted of peripheral blood, taken on day 0 of AZD1222 vaccination. The receptors here all came from an adult in good health.

This clone came up once. The V call is TRBV11-1, the J call TRBJ2-7, with 9 positions matching TRBD1. The CDR3 has 13 residues. CDR1 is SGHAT, CDR2 FQDESV, per germline (reference sequence). V shed 6 bases and J 6 bases; nucleotides not matched to a gene: 6. In DNA form, the CDR3 reads TGTGCCAGCAGTCTGGACAGGGGAGGCGAGCAGTACTTC. It yields the protein CASSLDRGGEQYF.

The chain is built from TRBV6-2 or TRBV6-3 and TRBJ2-1; 7 bases line up with TRBD2. The length of the CDR3 is 15 residues. Trimming cost V 6 bases and J 8 bases; bases outside gene matches: 13. CDR1 and CDR2 (germline): MNHEY, SVGEGT. Written as DNA, the CDR3 is TGTGCCAGCAGCCCCAGGGTGGGAGGGATCGATGAGCAGTTCTTC. Protein: CASSPRVGGIDEQFF.

The chain uses TRBV28 and TRBJ1-1; D gene unclear. The CDR3 has 13 residues. Germline CDR1 MDHEN, CDR2 SYDVKM. Trimming took 2 bases from V and 7 from J, leaving 11 bases between them. CDR3 in DNA: TGTGCCAGCAGTTTACGGGAGGGCAGTGAAGCTTTCTTT. As protein: CASSLREGSEAFF.

V and J are TRBV5-6 and TRBJ2-7, with D uncertain. Germline V gene sequence: CDR1 SGHDT, CDR2 YYEEEE. The V gene lost 4 bases and the J gene lost 6 bases, with 17 bases spanning the gap. The CDR3 is 14 amino acids. The CDR3 spells CASSEYGAAREQYF. CDR3 nucleotide sequence: TGTGCCAGCAGCGAATACGGAGCAGCCCGCGAGCAGTACTTC.

In its sample, this clone was seen many times. The genes are TRBV30 and TRBJ2-2, with D unclear. V was pared by 0 bases and J by 0 bases, with 8 bases between. Germline V gives CDR1 GTSNPN, CDR2 SVGIG (reference sequence). CDR3 size: 15 residues. The CDR3 DNA is TGTGCCTGGAGTGTACTTGGTTCGAACACCGGGGAGCTGTTTTTT. Amino acids: CAWSVLGSNTGELFF.

This sequence joins TRBV18 and TRBJ1-4; TRBD1 might be the D (5 bases). This CDR3 spans 15 amino acids. Per the germline V gene, CDR1 is KGHSH and CDR2 is LQKENI. Trimming cost V 6 bases and J 4 bases, with 15 bases left between them. The CDR3 here is CASSELGLLNEKLFF. CDR3 bases: TGTGCCAGCTCGGAATTGGGACTCCTTAATGAAAAACTGTTTTTT.

CDR3 DNA sequence: TGTGCCAGCAGTTACATCGGGACCACTGAAGCTTTCTTT. It is translated as CASSYIGTTEAFF. The V call is TRBV6-2 or TRBV6-3, the J call TRBJ1-1, with D perhaps matching TRBD1 (5 bases). The CDR3 totals 13 residues. V was pared by 2 bases and J by 4 bases, with 8 bases between. The germline CDR1 and CDR2 sequences are MNHEY and SVGEGT.

V and J are TRBV3-1 (or the pseudogene TRBV3-2) and TRBJ1-3; the D gene is possibly TRBD1 (5 bases). CDR1 is LGHDT and CDR2 is YNNKEL in the germline V gene (reference sequence). The germline V and J ends were trimmed by 0 bases and 1 base, with 7 bases remaining between them. The CDR3 covers 15 residues. The CDR3 DNA sequence: TGTGCCAGCAGCCAAGACTGGGGGTCTGGAAACACCATATATTTT. Its protein product is CASSQDWGSGNTIYF.

Note on this clone: The same CDR3 also results from other DNA sequences found in this sample. V is TRBV12-3 or TRBV12-4 and J is TRBJ1-1; unclear D gene. This CDR3 spans 12 amino acids. Trimming removed 2 bases from V and 4 bases from J, with 5 bases in between. CDR3 sequence: CASSLSGTEAFF. The CDR3 DNA sequence: TGTGCCAGCAGTTTATCGGGCACTGAAGCTTTCTTT.

V gene TRBV6-1 combines with J gene TRBJ1-5; D is ambiguous. CDR1 MNHNS and CDR2 SASEGT come from the germline V gene. The CDR3 sequence is 14 residues long. V was pared by 3 bases and J by 7 bases, with 13 bases between. The CDR3 loop reads CASSEQTLRQPQHF. The CDR3 DNA sequence: TGTGCCAGCAGTGAGCAGACCCTCCGGCAGCCCCAGCATTTT.

V gene TRBV4-1 combines with J gene TRBJ1-2; D uncertain. Germline loops: CDR1 MGHRA, CDR2 YSYEKL. The CDR3 runs 16 residues. Trimming took 1 base from V and 7 from J, leaving 19 bases between them. The CDR3 DNA reads TGCGCCAGCAGCCAAGGGCTAAGTGAGGTCCGCGGTGGCTACACCTTC. It yields the protein CASSQGLSEVRGGYTF.